What follows describes a single T cell receptor beta chain. The conserved closing phenylalanine or tryptophan is absent in this CDR3, likely reflecting a read error. It is unclear where the CDR3 begins or ends on the DNA, so no DNA is shown, and the CDR3 is as TCRdb lists it. 13 amino acids form the CDR3, both terminal residues included. The sample belongs to a study of tumor-infiltrating lymphocytes in primary liver carcinoma. Total RNA amounting to 500 ng was the source from which TCR beta cDNA was made with a constant-region primer. Nested multiplex PCR, run for three rounds with slightly modified ARM-PCR, yielded TCR beta libraries. Forward primers for TRBV1-TRBV30 and a C-beta reverse primer served the first two PCR rounds, at about 10 cycles each. TCRdb redid the calling of the multiplex PCR reads with MiXCR, one entry per CDR3 protein. Among approximately 40,000 distinct CDR3 sequences listed, about three quarters were seen once.

Each 20-30 mg portion of unsorted bulk tissue served as the source for co-extraction of RNA and DNA. Material for sequencing was liver tumor tissue from sampling region 2. The sample's subset: tumor region T2, inferior pole. V and J are TRBV12-3 or TRBV12-4 and TRBJ2-5; the table calls TRBD2, which could not be checked here. The sequence was obtained from a man aged 40-49 years with primary liver carcinoma and hepatitis B virus infection. The CDR3: CASSRSGTETQYY.